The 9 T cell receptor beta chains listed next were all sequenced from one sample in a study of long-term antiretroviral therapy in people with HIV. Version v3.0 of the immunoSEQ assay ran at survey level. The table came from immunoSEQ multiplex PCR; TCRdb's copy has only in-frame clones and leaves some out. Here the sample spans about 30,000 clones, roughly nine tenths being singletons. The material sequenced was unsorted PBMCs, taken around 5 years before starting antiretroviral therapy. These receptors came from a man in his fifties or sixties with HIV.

The CDR3: CASSLGVAYEQYF. The DNA of the CDR3 is TGTGCCAGCAGCTTAGGGGTAGCATACGAGCAGTACTTC. This chain joins TRBV7-8 and TRBJ2-7; D is uncertain. Germline V CDR1 and CDR2: SGHVS, FQNEAQ. Trimming cost V 1 base and J 4 bases, with 8 bases left between them. This CDR3 contains 13 residues.

CDR3 coding DNA: TGCGCCAGCAGCTTGGCCATCGGGCGGGGGCCATACGAGCAGTACTTC. Translating gives CASSLAIGRGPYEQYF. The chain employs TRBV5-1 and TRBJ2-7; D possibly corresponds to TRBD2 (7 bases). Germline V gene data show CDR1 as SGHRS and CDR2 as YFSETQ. V was trimmed by 0 bases and J by 4 bases, leaving 17 bases between them. This CDR3 comprises 16 residues.

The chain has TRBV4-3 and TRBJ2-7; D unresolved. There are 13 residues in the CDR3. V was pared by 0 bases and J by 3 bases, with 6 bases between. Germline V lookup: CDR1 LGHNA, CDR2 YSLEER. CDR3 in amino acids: CASSQDRLYEQYF. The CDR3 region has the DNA TGCGCCAGCAGCCAAGATAGGCTCTACGAGCAGTACTTC.

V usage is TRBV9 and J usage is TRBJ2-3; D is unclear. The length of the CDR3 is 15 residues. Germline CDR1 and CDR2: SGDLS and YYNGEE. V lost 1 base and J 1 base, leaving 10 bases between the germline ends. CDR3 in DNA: TGTGCCAGCAGCGTACGACGCGAGGGCACAGATACGCAGTATTTT. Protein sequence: CASSVRREGTDTQYF.

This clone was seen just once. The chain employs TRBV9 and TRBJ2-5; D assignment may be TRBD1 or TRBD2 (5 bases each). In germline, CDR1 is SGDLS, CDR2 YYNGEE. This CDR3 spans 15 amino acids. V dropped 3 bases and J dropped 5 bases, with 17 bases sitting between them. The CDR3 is CASSDRTGPWETQYF. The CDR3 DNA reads TGTGCCAGCAGCGACAGGACTGGCCCCTGGGAGACCCAGTACTTC.

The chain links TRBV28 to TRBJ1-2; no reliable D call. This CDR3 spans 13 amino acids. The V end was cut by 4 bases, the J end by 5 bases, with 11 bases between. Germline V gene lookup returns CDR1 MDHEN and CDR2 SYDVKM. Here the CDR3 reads CASSSGRPYGYTF. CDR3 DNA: TGTGCCAGCAGTTCCGGGAGACCTTATGGCTACACCTTC.

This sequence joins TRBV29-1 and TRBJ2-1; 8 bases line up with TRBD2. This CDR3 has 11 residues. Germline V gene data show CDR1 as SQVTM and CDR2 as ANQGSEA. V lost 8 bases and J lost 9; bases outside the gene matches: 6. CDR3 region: CSSQRGGEQFF. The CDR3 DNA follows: TGCAGCTCTCAACGGGGGGGTGAGCAGTTCTTC.

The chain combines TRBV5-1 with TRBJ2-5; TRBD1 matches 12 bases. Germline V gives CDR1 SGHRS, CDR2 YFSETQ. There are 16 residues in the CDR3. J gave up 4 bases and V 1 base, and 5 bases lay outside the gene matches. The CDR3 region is CASSLLGTGGGETQYF. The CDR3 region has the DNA TGCGCCAGCAGCTTGTTAGGGACAGGGGGCGGAGAGACCCAGTACTTC.

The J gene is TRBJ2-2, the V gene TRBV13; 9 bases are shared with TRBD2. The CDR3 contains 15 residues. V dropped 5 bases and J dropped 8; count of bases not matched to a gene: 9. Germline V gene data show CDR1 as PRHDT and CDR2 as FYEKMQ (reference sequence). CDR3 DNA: TGTGCCAGCAGCCCCTTAGCGGGAGTTGCTGGGGAGCTGTTTTTT. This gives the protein CASSPLAGVAGELFF.